The TCR beta chain described here comes from a study of cytomegalovirus exposure and HLA in healthy donors. About this clone: An end of the junction does not agree with germline; a read error may underlie this.

Germline CDR1 SEHNR, CDR2 FQNEAQ (reference sequence). This CDR3 is built from 12 residues. This PCR relied on a set of 60 Vbeta primers and 13 Jbeta primers. Sequencing was performed with immunoSEQ multiplex PCR; in TCRdb, only in-frame clones are kept and a portion is missing. The data show around 140,000 clones, about 84% seen once. The sample comprised PBMCs. The TCR sequence derives from a woman in her 40s in good health and CMV-seropositive. The V gene is TRBV7-9, the J gene TRBJ1-5; D remains ambiguous. CDR3 DNA: TGTTCCAGCAGCTCCAATAATCAGCCCCAGCATTTT. It is translated as CSSSSNNQPQHF.